The clone carrying this TCR beta chain appeared a few times. Antigen specificity is unknown. Alongside CTLA-4 blockade with ipilimumab, patients with chemo-refractory metastatic non-small-cell lung cancer received focal radiation. The data originate from a study of radiotherapy plus CTLA-4 blockade in lung cancer. Overall study context: Overall, around 19% of patients showed an objective response, while approximately 28% attained disease control. Study observations and caveats: Strongest reported response predictors: early blood clone changes and post-radiation interferon-beta.

Germline V lookup: CDR1 MNHNS, CDR2 SASEGT. This CDR3 spans 14 amino acids. V was pared by 4 bases and J by 4 bases, with 11 bases between. Measured with immunoSEQ multiplex PCR; TCRdb has only the in-frame clones, and not every one. The sample records tens of thousands of clones, 75% to 90% being singletons. The sequence was collected from a human donor with non-small cell lung cancer who had stable disease on radiotherapy plus ipilimumab. The rearrangement joins TRBV6-1 to TRBJ1-5, with no clear D. This sample comprised peripheral blood, obtained from a patient treated with radiotherapy plus ipilimumab. The chain's CDR3 is CASSVRTLNQPQHF. CDR3 sequence (DNA): TGTGCCAGCAGTGTCCGGACGCTGAATCAGCCCCAGCATTTT.